The following is a TCR beta chain sequence with its context. These data are taken from a study of blood T cell repertoires in COVID-19. Across the study: Both acute and convalescent COVID-19 samples were obtained from the United States, Italy and Spain. The analysed material was cDNA or gDNA that came from T cells, B-cell-depleted T cells, or PBMCs.

As originally analysed: Reference gene primer amplification gave nucleated cell count estimates. Assay used: immunoSEQ multiplex PCR; TCRdb lists only in-frame clones, some missing. That table gives V, J and clone size, and the DNA gave D and trimming. The sample records roughly 240,000 clones, about 86% being singletons. Trimming removed 6 bases at V and 0 bases at J, with 27 bases between. The CDR3 covers 19 residues. CDR1 and CDR2 (germline): MNHEY, SMNVEV (reference sequence). The specimen sequenced was peripheral blood. The clonotype comes from a woman under 40 who had recovered from COVID-19. V gene TRBV27 combines with J gene TRBJ2-7; D is perhaps TRBD1 (6 bases). The CDR3 nucleotides read TGTGCCAGCAGCCCCGGGTCTCAGGGGACCACGGAAAGCTCCTACGAGCAGTACTTC. Translating it yields CASSPGSQGTTESSYEQYF.